The 3 T cell receptor beta chains given below trace back to one sample, sequenced in a study of T cell responses to AZD1222 COVID-19 vaccine. Here immunoSEQ multiplex PCR was the method, and the copy in TCRdb shows in-frame clones only, minus some. The repertoire holds roughly 150,000 clones, 90% seen once, with approximately 1.5% in the top ten. The material was peripheral blood, obtained 28 days after the second AZD1222 dose. The receptors were sampled from an adult who received the AZD1222 COVID-19 vaccine.

This chain connects TRBV4-1 to TRBJ2-3; TRBD2 agrees at 8 bases. Germline assignment: CDR1 MGHRA and CDR2 YSYEKL. The CDR3 length is 20 residues. Trimming took 1 base from V and 0 from J; bases not matched to a gene: 15. CDR3 sequence reads: CASSQVLAGVGLTSTDTQYF. CDR3 bases: TGCGCCAGCAGCCAAGTCCTAGCGGGTGTGGGGCTGACTAGCACAGATACGCAGTATTTT.

This clone has a single count. The V and J genes are TRBV4-2 and TRBJ2-1, with 10 bases identical to TRBD2. With 2 bases clipped from V and 6 bases from J, the junction kept 7 bases outside the gene matches. The CDR3 has 16 amino acids. CDR1 LGHNA and CDR2 YNFKEQ come from the germline V gene. The CDR3 protein is CASSQKTASGSNEQFF. The CDR3, as DNA: TGTGCCAGCAGCCAAAAAACGGCTAGCGGGAGCAATGAGCAGTTCTTC.

This clone was detected once. The chain combines TRBV4-1 with TRBJ1-6; D remains ambiguous. This CDR3 has 13 residues. The germline CDR1 and CDR2 sequences are MGHRA and YSYEKL. Trimming removed 0 bases at V and 10 bases at J, with 7 bases between. The CDR3 region has the DNA TGCGCCAGCAGCCAAGATTCGGAATCACCCCTCCACTTT. It specifies CASSQDSESPLHF.